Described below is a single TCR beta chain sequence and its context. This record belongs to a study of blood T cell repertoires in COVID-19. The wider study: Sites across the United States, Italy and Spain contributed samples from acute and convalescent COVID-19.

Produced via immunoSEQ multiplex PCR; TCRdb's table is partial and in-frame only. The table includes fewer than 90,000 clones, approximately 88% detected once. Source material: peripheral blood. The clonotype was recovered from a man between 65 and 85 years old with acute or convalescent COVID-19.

DNA for the CDR3: TGTGCCAGCTCACCACCGTCGGGGCAAGAGACCCAGTACTTC. Translation: CASSPPSGQETQYF. The J gene is TRBJ2-5, the V gene TRBV18, with D perhaps TRBD2 (5 bases). The length of the CDR3 is 14 residues. V was clipped by 0 bases and J by 2 bases, with 7 bases between them. Germline lookup yields CDR1 KGHSH and CDR2 LQKENI.